This T cell receptor (beta chain) comes out of a study of graft-versus-host responses after intestinal transplantation. Study-wide context: Multivisceral, liver-intestinal, or isolated intestinal grafts were transplanted into recipients. Induction with anti-thymocyte globulin, then tacrolimus and steroids for about 3 years, was given to all recipients.

Note on this clone: The antigen is unknown.

Some clones are missing from TCRdb's copy, which holds only in-frame ones; the method was immunoSEQ multiplex PCR. The data contain approximately 110,000 clones, around 94% of them singletons. Study-wide results and limits: Across patients carrying graft-donor T cell macrochimerism, allografts held high graft-versus-host to host-versus-graft clonal ratios. Declining HvG levels early post-transplant were linked to peak circulating GvH clone levels.

Germline lookup yields CDR1 SGDLS and CDR2 YYNGEE. J gave up 2 bases and V 3 bases, and 7 bases lay outside the gene matches. The CDR3 is 15 residues long. The receptor was isolated from a human donor who was the organ donor for an intestinal transplant. The chain uses TRBV9 and TRBJ1-2; 7 nucleotides agree with TRBD1. The sample consisted of unstimulated CD8+ T cells sorted from spleen or lymph node cells, taken before transplant. CDR3 amino acids: CASSEGDRANYGYTF. DNA of the CDR3: TGTGCCAGCAGCGAGGGTGACAGGGCCAACTATGGCTACACCTTC.